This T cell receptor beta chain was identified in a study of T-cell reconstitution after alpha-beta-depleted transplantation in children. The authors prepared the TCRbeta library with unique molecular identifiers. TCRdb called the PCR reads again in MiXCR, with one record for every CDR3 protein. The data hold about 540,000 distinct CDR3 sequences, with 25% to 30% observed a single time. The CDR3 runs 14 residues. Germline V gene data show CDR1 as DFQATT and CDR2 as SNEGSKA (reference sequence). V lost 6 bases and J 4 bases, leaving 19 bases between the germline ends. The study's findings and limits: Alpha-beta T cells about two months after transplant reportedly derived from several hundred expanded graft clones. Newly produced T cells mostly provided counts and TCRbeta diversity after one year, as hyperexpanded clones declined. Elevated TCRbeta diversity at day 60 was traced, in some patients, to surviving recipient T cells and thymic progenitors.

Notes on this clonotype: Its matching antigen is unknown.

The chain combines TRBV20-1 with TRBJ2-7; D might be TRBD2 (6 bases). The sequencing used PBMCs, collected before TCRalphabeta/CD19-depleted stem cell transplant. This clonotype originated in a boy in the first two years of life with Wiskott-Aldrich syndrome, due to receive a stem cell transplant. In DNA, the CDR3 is TGCAGTGCCACATATGGGGCGGGGCCGTACGAGCAGTACTTC. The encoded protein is CSATYGAGPYEQYF.